Presented here are 10 T cell receptor beta chains from one specimen sequenced in a study of blood T cells in healthy people across ages. A J-beta primer mix and a sample-barcoded 5' primer were used in a second PCR of roughly 6 to 11 cycles. Via MiXCR, TCRdb re-called the 5' RACE reads, giving one row per CDR3 protein. This table holds hundreds of thousands of distinct CDR3 sequences, around two fifths found once. The specimen sequenced was blood. The source of these receptors is a man older than 75 in good health.

This clonotype appeared many times. The V call is TRBV7-2, the J call TRBJ1-4; weak D call: TRBD1 (5 bases). This CDR3 has 14 residues. Trimming removed 2 bases from V and 3 bases from J, with 7 bases in between. CDR1 is SGHTA and CDR2 is FQGNSA in the germline V gene. CDR3 protein: CASSLRGPNEKLFF. The CDR3 nucleotides read TGTGCCAGCAGCTTACGGGGCCCTAATGAAAAACTGTTTTTT.

The sample holds many counts of this clonotype. This CDR3 reads CASSLPRSYGYTF. The DNA of the CDR3 is TGTGCCAGCAGCTTGCCGAGGAGCTATGGCTACACCTTC. The chain has TRBV7-8 and TRBJ1-2; D not certain. The CDR3 sequence is 13 residues long. V was pared by 3 bases and J by 4 bases, with 9 bases between. Germline loops: CDR1 SGHVS, CDR2 FQNEAQ.

This clonotype occurred a few times. CDR3 protein: CASTKSSGGTDTQYF. Here the CDR3 DNA reads TGTGCCAGCACTAAATCTAGCGGAGGCACAGATACGCAGTATTTT. The rearrangement links TRBV28 to TRBJ2-3, with 7 positions matching TRBD2. This CDR3 has 15 residues. Trimming cost V 7 bases and J 1 base; bases outside gene matches: 8. CDR1 is MDHEN and CDR2 is SYDVKM in the germline V gene.

J is TRBJ2-1 and V is TRBV5-1, with 9 bases identical to TRBD1. The trim removed 0 bases at V and 13 bases at J, leaving 17 bases unmatched. This CDR3 comprises 17 residues. The germline gives CDR1 SGHRS, CDR2 YFSETQ. CDR3 coding DNA: TGCGCCAGCAGCTTGGTCGGACAGGGGACTTTCCAAGAGACCCAGTTCTTC. Encoded protein: CASSLVGQGTFQETQFF.

This clonotype came up a few times. This sequence joins TRBV11-2 and TRBJ1-1; D call uncertain. Looked up from germline, CDR1 is SGHAT and CDR2 is FQNNGV. CDR3 length: 15 residues. V was cut by 5 bases and J by 1 base, with 14 bases left in between. The CDR3 DNA follows: TGTGCCAGCAGCCCTAGGGCGGAGCGGAACACTGAAGCTTTCTTT. This gives the protein CASSPRAERNTEAFF.

The chain employs TRBV7-2 and TRBJ2-1; 13 bases fit TRBD2. With V trimmed by 5 bases and J by 5 bases, 6 bases remained unmatched. Per the germline V gene, CDR1 is SGHTA and CDR2 is FQGNSA. This CDR3 spans 16 amino acids. CDR3 bases: TGTGCCAGCAGCCTGACTAGCGGGAGGTTAAACAATGAGCAGTTCTTC. Its translation is CASSLTSGRLNNEQFF. Using reference TRBV7-2 and TRBJ2-1 for the parts outside the CDR3, the full variable domain is GAGVSQSPSNKVTEKGKDVELRCDPISGHTALYWYRQSLGQGLEFLIYFQGNSAPDKSGLPSDRFSAERTGGSVSTLTIQRTQQEDSAVYLCASSLTSGRLNNEQFFGPGTRLTVL.

J is TRBJ1-2 and V is TRBV28; D not certain. The CDR3 covers 15 residues. Trimming cost V 1 base and J 5 bases, with 14 bases left between them. Germline V lookup: CDR1 MDHEN, CDR2 SYDVKM. The CDR3 loop is CASSLFSNIGYGYTF. CDR3 DNA: TGTGCCAGCAGTTTATTTTCTAATATAGGATATGGCTACACCTTC.

This sequence joins TRBV29-1 and TRBJ2-1; TRBD2 matches 11 bases. Losses at the gene ends were 4 bases for V and 8 bases for J; bases not matched to a gene: 7. Germline V gene sequence: CDR1 SQVTM, CDR2 ANQGSEA. The CDR3 totals 14 residues. The CDR3 is CSVGGLAEWDEQFF. The CDR3 coding sequence is TGCAGCGTTGGGGGACTAGCGGAGTGGGATGAGCAGTTCTTC.

The chain combines TRBV15 with TRBJ2-3; D might be TRBD1 (5 bases). The CDR3 is made up of 15 amino acids. The V end was cut by 0 bases, the J end by 0 bases, with 7 bases between. Germline lookup yields CDR1 LNHNV and CDR2 YYDKDF (reference sequence). The CDR3 protein is CATSRETGSTDTQYF. CDR3 bases: TGTGCCACCAGCAGAGAAACAGGAAGCACAGATACGCAGTATTTT.

This clonotype occurred a few times. The chain uses TRBV20-1 and TRBJ2-4, with 7 nucleotides matching TRBD2. The germline gives CDR1 DFQATT, CDR2 SNEGSKA (reference sequence). The V and J ends lost 5 bases and 8 bases, in that order; junction bases with no gene match: 15. CDR3 length: 15 residues. The CDR3 nucleotides read TGCAGTGCTCGAAAAAGCGGGGACGTCTTAGACATTCAGTACTTC. This translates into CSARKSGDVLDIQYF.